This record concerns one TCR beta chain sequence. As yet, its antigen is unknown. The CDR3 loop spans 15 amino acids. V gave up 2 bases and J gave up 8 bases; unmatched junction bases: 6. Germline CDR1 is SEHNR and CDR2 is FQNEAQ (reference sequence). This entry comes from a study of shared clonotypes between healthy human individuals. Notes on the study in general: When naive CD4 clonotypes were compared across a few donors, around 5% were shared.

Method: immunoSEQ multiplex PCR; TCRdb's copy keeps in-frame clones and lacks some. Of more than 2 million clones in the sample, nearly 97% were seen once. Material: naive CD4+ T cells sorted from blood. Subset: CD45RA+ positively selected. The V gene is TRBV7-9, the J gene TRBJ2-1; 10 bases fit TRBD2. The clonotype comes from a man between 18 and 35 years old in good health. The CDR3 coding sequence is TGTGCCAGCAGCTTACAGCGGGAGGGCCCCTATGAGCAGTTCTTC. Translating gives CASSLQREGPYEQFF.